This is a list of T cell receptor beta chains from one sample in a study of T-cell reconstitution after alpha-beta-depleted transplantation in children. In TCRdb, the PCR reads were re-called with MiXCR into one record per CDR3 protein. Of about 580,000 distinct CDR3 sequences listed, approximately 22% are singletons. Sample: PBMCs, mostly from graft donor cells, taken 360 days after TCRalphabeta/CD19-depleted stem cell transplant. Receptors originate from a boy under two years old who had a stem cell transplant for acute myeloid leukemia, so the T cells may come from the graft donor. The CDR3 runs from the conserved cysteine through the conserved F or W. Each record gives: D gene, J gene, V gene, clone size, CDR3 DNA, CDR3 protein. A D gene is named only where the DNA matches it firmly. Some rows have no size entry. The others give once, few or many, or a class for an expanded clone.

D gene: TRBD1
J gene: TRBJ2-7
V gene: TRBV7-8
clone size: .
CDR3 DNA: TGTGCCAGCAGCTTAAATATGATGGACAGGGACTTC
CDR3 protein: CASSLNMMDRDF

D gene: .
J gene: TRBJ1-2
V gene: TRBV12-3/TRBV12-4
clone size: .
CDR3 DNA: TGTGCCAGCAGAACGGACGGGATCAACTATGGCTACACCTTC
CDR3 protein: CASRTDGINYGYTF

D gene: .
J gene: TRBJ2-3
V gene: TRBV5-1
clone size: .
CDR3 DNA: TGCGCCAGCAGCTCCGCGCGGGCAGGCAACACAGATACGCAGTATTTT
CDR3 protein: CASSSARAGNTDTQYF

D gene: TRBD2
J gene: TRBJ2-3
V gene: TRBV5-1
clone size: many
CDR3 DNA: TGCGCCAGCAGCTTGGTAGGGACTAGCGGGGGCGCTAGCACAGATACGCAGTATTTT
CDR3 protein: CASSLVGTSGGASTDTQYF

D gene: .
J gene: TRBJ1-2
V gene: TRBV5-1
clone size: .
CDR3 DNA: TGCGCCAGCAGCTTGGGTCAGGAAACTTATGGCTACACCTTC
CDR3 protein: CASSLGQETYGYTF

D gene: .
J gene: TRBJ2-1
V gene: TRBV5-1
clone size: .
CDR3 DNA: TGCGCCAGCAGCTTGGTCGTGACGGGATCCTACAATGAGCAGTTCTTC
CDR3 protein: CASSLVVTGSYNEQFF

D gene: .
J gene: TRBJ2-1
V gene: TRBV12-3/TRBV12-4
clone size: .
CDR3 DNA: TGTGCCAGCAGTTTCCCTTTAACAAGGGGGCAGTTCTTC
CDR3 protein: CASSFPLTRGQFF

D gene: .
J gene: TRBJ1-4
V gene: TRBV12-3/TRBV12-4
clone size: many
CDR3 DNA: TGTGCCAGCAGTTTGCGGGGGTTTGAAAAACTGTTTTTT
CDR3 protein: CASSLRGFEKLFF

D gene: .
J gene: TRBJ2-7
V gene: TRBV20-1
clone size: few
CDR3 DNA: TGCAGTGCCTCCCCTCGAGGTGGCGGGGGCCGATCTAGCTCCTACGAGCAGTACTTC
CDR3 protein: CSASPRGGGGRSSSYEQYF

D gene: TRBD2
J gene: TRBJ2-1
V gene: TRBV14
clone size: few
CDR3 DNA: TGTGCCAGCAGCCAAGTCATCACGCGGCGGGGGTCCTCCTACAATGAGCAGTTCTTC
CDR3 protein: CASSQVITRRGSSYNEQFF

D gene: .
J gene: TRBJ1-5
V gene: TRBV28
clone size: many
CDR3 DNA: TGTGCCAGCAGGTCGGGGGGCCTCTATAGCAATCAGCCCCAGCATTTT
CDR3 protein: CASRSGGLYSNQPQHF

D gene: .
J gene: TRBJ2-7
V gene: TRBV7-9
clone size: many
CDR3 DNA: TGTGCCAGCAGCTCCTCGGACACTACCTACGAGCAGTACTTC
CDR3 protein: CASSSSDTTYEQYF

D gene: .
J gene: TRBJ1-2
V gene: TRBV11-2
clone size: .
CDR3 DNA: TGTGCCAGCAGCTTGGAGACGACAGACTACTATGGCTACACCTTC
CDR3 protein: CASSLETTDYYGYTF

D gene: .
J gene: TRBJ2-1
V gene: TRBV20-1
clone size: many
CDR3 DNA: TGCAGTGTCCCGAGCGAGCCTTCTTTTTACAATGAGCAGTTCTTC
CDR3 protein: CSVPSEPSFYNEQFF

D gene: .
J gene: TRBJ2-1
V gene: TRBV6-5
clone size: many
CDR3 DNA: TGTGCCAGCAGTTACTCGAGGCCAGAATACAATGAGCAGTTCTTC
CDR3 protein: CASSYSRPEYNEQFF

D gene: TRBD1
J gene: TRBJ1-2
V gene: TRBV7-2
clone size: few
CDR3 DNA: TGTGCCAGCAGCTTAGCGGGGAGGGACAGAGCTACAGGCTACACCTTC
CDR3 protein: CASSLAGRDRATGYTF

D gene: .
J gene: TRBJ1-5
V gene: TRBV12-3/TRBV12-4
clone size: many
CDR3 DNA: TGTGCCAGCACCCAGGGTACCCTTCTAAGCAATCAGCCCCAGCATTTT
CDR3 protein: CASTQGTLLSNQPQHF

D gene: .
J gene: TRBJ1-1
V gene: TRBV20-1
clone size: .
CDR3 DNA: TGCAGTGCTGTCAGGGTGGATACTGAAGCTTTCTTT
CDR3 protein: CSAVRVDTEAFF

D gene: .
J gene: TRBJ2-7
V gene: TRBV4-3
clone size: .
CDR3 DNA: TGCGCCAGCAGACAAACCGGGACTGGAGCCTACGAGCAGTACTTC
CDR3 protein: CASRQTGTGAYEQYF

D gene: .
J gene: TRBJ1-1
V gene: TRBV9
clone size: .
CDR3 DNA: TGTGCCAGCAGCGTAGTCGGACAGACCTGGAACACTGAAGCTTTCTTT
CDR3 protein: CASSVVGQTWNTEAFF

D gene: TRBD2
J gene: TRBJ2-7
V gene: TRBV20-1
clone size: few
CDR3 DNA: TGCAGTGGGAAGGGACTAGCGGACTACGAGCAGTACTTC
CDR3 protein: CSGKGLADYEQYF

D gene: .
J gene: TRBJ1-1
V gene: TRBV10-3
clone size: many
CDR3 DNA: TGTGCCATCAGTGACAGGGCCACTGAAGCTTTCTTT
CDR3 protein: CAISDRATEAFF

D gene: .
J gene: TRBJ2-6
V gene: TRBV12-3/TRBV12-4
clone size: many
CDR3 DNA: TGTGCCAGCAGTTTAGATCCCACTCCTGGGGCCAACGTCCTGACTTTC
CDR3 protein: CASSLDPTPGANVLTF